One and the same sample provided the 6 T cell receptor beta chains below, sequenced in a study of blood T cell repertoires in COVID-19. TCRdb keeps only in-frame clones here, not all; method: immunoSEQ multiplex PCR. The sample has 50,000 to 65,000 clones, around 74% seen once. Sequenced material: peripheral blood. The origin of the receptors is a woman at least 80 years old with acute or convalescent COVID-19.

V and J are TRBV18 and TRBJ2-1; no definite D call. V dropped 6 bases and J dropped 5 bases, with 8 bases sitting between them. The CDR3 is 12 residues long. Germline CDR1 KGHSH, CDR2 LQKENI. The CDR3 here is CASSMANNEQFF. The CDR3, as DNA: TGTGCCAGCTCGATGGCCAACAATGAGCAGTTCTTC.

The V and J genes are TRBV11-3 and TRBJ2-3; 8 bases map to TRBD2. Unmatched junction bases numbered 10, after V lost 5 bases and J lost 3 bases. In germline, CDR1 is SGHNT, CDR2 YENEEA. This CDR3 has 16 amino acids. DNA for the CDR3: TGTGCCAGCAGCCCACCCGGGGGGGTGTCGACAGATACGCAGTATTTT. Translated, it gives CASSPPGGVSTDTQYF.

The rearrangement joins TRBV19 to TRBJ1-5, with D possibly matching TRBD1 (5 bases). CDR1 LNHDA and CDR2 SQIVND come from the germline V gene (reference sequence). Trimming cost V 3 bases and J 7 bases, with 13 bases left between them. There are 14 residues in the CDR3. The CDR3 DNA sequence: TGTGCCAGTAGTATGACAGCCCTAGGGCAGCCCCAGCATTTT. This encodes CASSMTALGQPQHF.

V usage is TRBV9 and J usage is TRBJ2-2; 12 positions match TRBD1. V was pared by 0 bases and J by 3 bases, with 6 bases of the junction left unmatched. The length of the CDR3 is 18 residues. Germline V gives CDR1 SGDLS, CDR2 YYNGEE. The CDR3 bases are TGTGCCAGCAGCGTAGACTGGGGACAGGGGGCGGACACCGGGGAGCTGTTTTTT. Encoded protein: CASSVDWGQGADTGELFF.

This clone has just a few counts. This chain links TRBV28 with TRBJ2-7, with TRBD2 identical over 13 bases. V lost 6 bases to trimming and J lost 6 bases; unmatched junction nucleotides: 11. The CDR3 has 16 residues. Germline lookup yields CDR1 MDHEN and CDR2 SYDVKM. CDR3: CASRNGLAGVRSEQYF. The CDR3 DNA reads TGTGCCAGCAGGAACGGACTAGCGGGAGTTCGGTCCGAGCAGTACTTC.

The chain is built from TRBV3-1 (or the pseudogene TRBV3-2) and TRBJ2-7; possibly TRBD2 for D (5 bases). Deletions cut 1 base from V and 3 bases from J, with 7 bases between. The CDR3 is 13 amino acids. Germline V CDR1 and CDR2: LGHDT, YNNKEL (reference sequence). The CDR3 DNA reads TGTGCCAGCAGCCAAGTAGGAGGCTACGAGCAGTACTTC. It codes for CASSQVGGYEQYF.